One and the same sample provided the 25 T cell receptor beta chains below, sequenced in a study of cytomegalovirus exposure and HLA in healthy donors. The data were produced by immunoSEQ multiplex PCR, yet TCRdb's version contains in-frame clones alone and is incomplete. This table has 200,000 or so clones, more than 80% appearing once. What was sequenced was PBMCs. The receptors derive from a man younger than 35 in good health and CMV-seropositive.

The gene calls are TRBV5-4 and TRBJ1-2, with 8 bases matching TRBD1. The junction had 10 bases not matched to a gene; V was cut back by 4 bases and J by 8 bases. CDR3 length equals 14 residues. The germline CDR1 and CDR2 sequences are SGHNT and YYREEE (reference sequence). CDR3 region: CASSADRVLTGYTF. The CDR3 DNA reads as TGTGCCAGCAGCGCGGACAGGGTTCTGACCGGCTACACCTTC.

The chain is built from TRBV9 and TRBJ2-2; a possible D gene is TRBD2 (6 bases). The germline V gene has CDR1 SGDLS and CDR2 YYNGEE. Between the trimmed V and J ends, which lost 7 bases and 5 bases, there was a span of 21 bases. The CDR3 has 16 residues. CDR3 bases: TGTGCCAGCTCAAAGACTAGTTCATCGGGTACCGGGGAGCTGTTTTTT. Protein sequence: CASSKTSSSGTGELFF.

The V gene is TRBV10-3, the J gene TRBJ2-1; 11 nucleotides agree with TRBD2. V was pared by 7 bases and J by 6 bases, with 5 bases of the junction left unmatched. The CDR3 totals 14 residues. Germline V gene data show CDR1 as ENHRY and CDR2 as SYGVKD. CDR3 residues: CAITGTSGSNEQFF. The CDR3 DNA reads TGTGCCATCACCGGGACTAGCGGATCCAATGAGCAGTTCTTC.

V and J are TRBV5-1 and TRBJ2-1; a possible D gene is TRBD1 (7 bases). The CDR3 is 12 residues long. V was pared by 2 bases and J by 10 bases, with 10 bases between. Looked up from germline, CDR1 is SGHRS and CDR2 is YFSETQ. This CDR3 reads CASSLGGGEQFF. In DNA, the CDR3 is TGCGCCAGCAGCTTAGGAGGGGGCGAGCAGTTCTTC.

This clone was found a few times. The CDR3 sequence: CASSPLSHETQYF. The CDR3 DNA reads as TGTGCCAGCTCACCACTTAGCCACGAGACCCAGTACTTC. The chain is built from TRBV18 and TRBJ2-5; D is unclear. The V end lost 1 base, the J end lost 5 bases, and 8 bases lay between the germline ends. In germline, CDR1 is KGHSH, CDR2 LQKENI. The CDR3 is 13 amino acids.

There are a few counts of this clone. The rearrangement links TRBV6-1 to TRBJ1-5; the match to TRBD1 covers 7 bases. Germline assignment: CDR1 MNHNS and CDR2 SASEGT. The CDR3 totals 16 residues. V trimming: 2 bases; J trimming: 2 bases; junction bases outside the gene matches: 6. In DNA, the CDR3 is TGTGCCAGCAGTGAATGGGGCAGGGGGGGCAATCAGCCCCAGCATTTT. It translates to CASSEWGRGGNQPQHF.

The gene calls are TRBV30 and TRBJ2-7; TRBD1 agrees at 8 bases. This CDR3 is built from 13 residues. Trimming cost V 3 bases and J 5 bases; bases outside gene matches: 6. Germline V gene sequence: CDR1 GTSNPN, CDR2 SVGIG (reference sequence). The CDR3 loop reads CAWRPDRVHEQYF. The CDR3 nucleotides are TGTGCCTGGAGGCCGGACAGGGTCCACGAGCAGTACTTC. Drawing the rest from reference TRBV30 and TRBJ2-7, the complete variable domain is SQTIHQWPATLVQPVGSPLSLECTVEGTSNPNLYWYRQAAGRGLQLLFYSVGIGQISSEVPQNLSASRPQDRQFILSSKKLLLSDSGFYLCAWRPDRVHEQYFGPGTRLTVT.

In this sample, this clone turned up once. The rearrangement links TRBV6-6 to TRBJ2-1; 11 bases are a match to TRBD2. The V gene's germline CDR1 is MNHNY and CDR2 SVGAGI (reference sequence). V lost 6 bases to trimming and J lost 5 bases; unmatched junction nucleotides: 9. This CDR3 contains 16 residues. The CDR3 sequence is CASRDWTSGHNNEQFF. Here the CDR3 DNA reads TGTGCCAGCAGAGATTGGACTAGCGGGCATAACAATGAGCAGTTCTTC.

The rearrangement joins TRBV11-2 to TRBJ2-1; TRBD1 matches 8 bases. The CDR3 length is 15 residues. V shed 3 bases and J 9 bases; nucleotides not matched to a gene: 10. The V gene's germline CDR1 is SGHAT and CDR2 FQNNGV. CDR3 sequence (DNA): TGTGCCAGCAGCTTTACGGGGCAGGGGGCCGGTGAGCAGTTCTTC. Encoded protein: CASSFTGQGAGEQFF.

The CDR3 coding sequence is TGTGCCAGCTCACCCCCGCGGGCTACCTACAATGAGCAGTTCTTC. It encodes CASSPPRATYNEQFF. V is TRBV18 and J is TRBJ2-1, with a possible D match to TRBD2 (5 bases). V lost 3 bases and J 2 bases, leaving 11 bases between the germline ends. The CDR3 spans 15 residues. CDR1 is KGHSH and CDR2 is LQKENI in the germline V gene. Full variable domain (remainder filled in from reference TRBV18 and TRBJ2-1): NAGVMQNPRHLVRRRGQEARLRCSPMKGHSHVYWYRQLPEEGLKFMVYLQKENIIDESGMPKERFSAEFPKEGPSILRIQQVVRGDSAAYFCASSPPRATYNEQFFGPGTRLTVL.

The chain joins TRBV5-1 to TRBJ1-4; 7 nucleotides match TRBD1. The CDR3 length is 17 residues. Germline values: CDR1 SGHRS, CDR2 YFSETQ. The junction had 7 bases not matched to a gene; V was cut back by 0 bases and J by 2 bases. In DNA form, the CDR3 reads TGCGCCAGCAGCTTGGCCGACAGGGCGGCGACTAATGAAAAACTGTTTTTT. This codes for CASSLADRAATNEKLFF.

V usage is TRBV30 and J usage is TRBJ2-3, with D hard to call. This CDR3 is 12 amino acids long. Trimming left V 1 base short and J 0 bases short, with 2 bases between. Germline V gene data show CDR1 as GTSNPN and CDR2 as SVGIG (reference sequence). CDR3 DNA sequence: TGTGCCTGGAGTGCTAGCACAGATACGCAGTATTTT. It codes for CAWSASTDTQYF. Full variable domain (remainder filled in from reference TRBV30 and TRBJ2-3): SQTIHQWPATLVQPVGSPLSLECTVEGTSNPNLYWYRQAAGRGLQLLFYSVGIGQISSEVPQNLSASRPQDRQFILSSKKLLLSDSGFYLCAWSASTDTQYFGPGTRLTVL.

This rearrangement joins TRBV28 to TRBJ1-2, with D unresolved. Trimming stripped 3 bases from V and 4 bases from J, with 6 bases between. CDR3 length: 12 residues. CDR1 and CDR2 from the germline V gene are MDHEN and SYDVKM. CDR3 sequence (DNA): TGTGCCAGCAGTTTCCGCGGCTATGGCTACACCTTC. It translates to CASSFRGYGYTF.

The chain links TRBV6-5 to TRBJ2-7, with D perhaps matching TRBD1 (6 bases). CDR1 is MNHEY and CDR2 is SVGAGI in the germline V gene. V lost 0 bases, J lost 2 bases, and 11 bases lay in between. This CDR3 is 15 amino acids long. This CDR3 reads CASSYSGAPTYEQYF. The DNA of the CDR3 is TGTGCCAGCAGTTACTCGGGGGCCCCTACCTACGAGCAGTACTTC.

This chain joins TRBV9 and TRBJ2-2; TRBD1 might be the D (6 bases). V lost 4 bases and J 4 bases, leaving 20 bases between the germline ends. CDR1 and CDR2 from the germline V gene are SGDLS and YYNGEE. The CDR3 runs to 17 residues. The CDR3, as DNA: TGTGCCAGCAGCCCCCCACCCAGGGCAGGGGTCACCGGGGAGCTGTTTTTT. It translates to CASSPPPRAGVTGELFF.

Points on this clone: Other DNA sequences within the sample encode an identical CDR3. This chain uses TRBV5-4 with TRBJ2-3; D remains ambiguous. The CDR3 is made up of 14 amino acids. Trimming took 0 bases from V and 1 from J, leaving 6 bases between them. Germline CDR1 SGHNT, CDR2 YYREEE (reference sequence). The CDR3 region is CASSLGGGTDTQYF. The CDR3, as DNA: TGTGCCAGCAGCTTGGGAGGTGGCACAGATACGCAGTATTTT.

V and J are TRBV28 and TRBJ2-5, with 12 positions matching TRBD2. J gave up 3 bases and V 9 bases, and 5 bases lay outside the gene matches. Per germline, CDR1 MDHEN and CDR2 SYDVKM. This CDR3 is 14 amino acids long. The CDR3 loop is CASRTSGNEETQYF. The CDR3, as DNA: TGTGCCAGTCGGACTAGCGGGAACGAAGAGACCCAGTACTTC.

The rearrangement links TRBV30 to TRBJ2-7, with 7 bases fitting TRBD1. Unmatched junction bases numbered 0, after V lost 5 bases and J lost 2 bases. The germline gives CDR1 GTSNPN, CDR2 SVGIG (reference sequence). CDR3 size: 11 residues. CDR3 bases: TGTGCCTGGCAGGGGGCCTACGAGCAGTACTTC. This translates into CAWQGAYEQYF.

The chain links TRBV6-5 to TRBJ1-5; a weak D match, TRBD1 (6 bases). Trimming left V 6 bases short and J 4 bases short, with 13 bases between. The V gene's germline CDR1 is MNHEY and CDR2 SVGAGI. CDR3 size: 14 residues. The CDR3 nucleotides are TGTGCCAGCAGGAACGCGGGGGCGAATCAGCCCCAGCATTTT. This encodes CASRNAGANQPQHF.

V and J are TRBV5-6 and TRBJ2-7, with D possibly being TRBD2 (6 bases). The V gene lost 1 base and the J gene lost 4 bases, with 15 bases spanning the gap. The V gene's germline CDR1 is SGHDT and CDR2 YYEEEE. This CDR3 contains 15 residues. The CDR3 bases are TGTGCCAGCAGCTTGTCGCACCGGGGAGGATACGAGCAGTACTTC. It is translated as CASSLSHRGGYEQYF.

This chain uses TRBV9 with TRBJ2-5; D might be TRBD2 (5 bases). This CDR3 contains 16 residues. Deletions cut 0 bases from V and 0 bases from J, with 12 bases between. Germline loops: CDR1 SGDLS, CDR2 YYNGEE. CDR3 sequence reads: CASSVDIAGNQETQYF. The CDR3, as DNA: TGTGCCAGCAGCGTAGATATCGCGGGTAACCAAGAGACCCAGTACTTC. The full variable domain, with the rest looked up from reference TRBV9 and TRBJ2-5, is DSGVTQTPKHLITATGQRVTLRCSPRSGDLSVYWYQQSLDQGLQFLIQYYNGEERAKGNILERFSAQQFPDLHSELNLSSLELGDSALYFCASSVDIAGNQETQYFGPGTRLLVL.

The count of this clone is one. The V call is TRBV6-1, the J call TRBJ1-1; 8 bases match TRBD1. The CDR3 sequence is 15 residues long. V dropped 7 bases and J dropped 1; count of bases not matched to a gene: 8. Germline values: CDR1 MNHNS, CDR2 SASEGT. CDR3 coding DNA: TGTGCCAGCATTCGACAGGGGTTGGGGAACACTGAAGCTTTCTTT. Protein sequence: CASIRQGLGNTEAFF.

This sequence joins TRBV11-2 and TRBJ2-7; 9 bases map to TRBD1. Germline CDR1 and CDR2: SGHAT and FQNNGV. The CDR3 contains 14 residues. V was clipped by 4 bases and J by 7 bases; unmatched bases: 8. DNA for the CDR3: TGTGCCAGCAGCTCGACAGGGGGTTCAAGTGAGCAGTACTTC. Amino acids: CASSSTGGSSEQYF. The entire variable domain, with the rest obtained from reference TRBV11-2 and TRBJ2-7, is as follows: EAGVAQSPRYKIIEKRQSVAFWCNPISGHATLYWYQQILGQGPKLLIQFQNNGVVDDSQLPKDRFSAERLKGVDSTLKIQPAKLEDSAVYLCASSSTGGSSEQYFGPGTRLTVT.

This rearrangement joins TRBV23-1 to TRBJ1-1, with a weak D call TRBD1 (5 bases). TRBV23-1 is given ORF status, its function remaining uncertain. The CDR3 sequence is 15 residues long. Trimming stripped 0 bases from V and 0 bases from J, with 8 bases between. CDR3 in amino acids: CASSQSRAMNTEAFF. The CDR3 DNA reads as TGCGCCAGCAGTCAATCCAGGGCCATGAACACTGAAGCTTTCTTT.

This clone was picked up many times. The rearrangement joins TRBV28 to TRBJ2-7; 8 bases match TRBD1. Germline values: CDR1 MDHEN, CDR2 SYDVKM. J gave up 4 bases and V 5 bases, and 13 bases lay outside the gene matches. The CDR3 spans 16 residues. As DNA, the CDR3 is TGTGCCAGCAGTCTGCCCTCAGGGGGCGTGGGGTACGAGCAGTACTTC. This translates into CASSLPSGGVGYEQYF. Drawing the rest from reference TRBV28 and TRBJ2-7, the complete variable domain is DVKVTQSSRYLVKRTGEKVFLECVQDMDHENMFWYRQDPGLGLRLIYFSYDVKMKEKGDIPEGYSVSREKKERFSLILESASTNQTSMYLCASSLPSGGVGYEQYFGPGTRLTVT.